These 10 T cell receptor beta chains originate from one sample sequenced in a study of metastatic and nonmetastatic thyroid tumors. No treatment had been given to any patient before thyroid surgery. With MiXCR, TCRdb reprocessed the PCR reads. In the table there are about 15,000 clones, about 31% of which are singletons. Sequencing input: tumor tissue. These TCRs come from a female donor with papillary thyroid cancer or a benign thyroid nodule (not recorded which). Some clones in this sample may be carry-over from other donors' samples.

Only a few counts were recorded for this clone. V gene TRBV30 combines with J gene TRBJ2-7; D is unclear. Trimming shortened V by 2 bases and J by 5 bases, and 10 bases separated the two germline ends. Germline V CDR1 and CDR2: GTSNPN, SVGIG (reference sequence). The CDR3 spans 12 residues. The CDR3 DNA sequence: TGTGCCTGGAGTCGAACACGCCACGAGCAGTACTTC. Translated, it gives CAWSRTRHEQYF.

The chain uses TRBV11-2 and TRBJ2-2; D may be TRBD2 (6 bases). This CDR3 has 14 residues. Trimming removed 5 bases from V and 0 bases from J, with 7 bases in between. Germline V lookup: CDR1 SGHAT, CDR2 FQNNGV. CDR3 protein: CASSRTTNTGELFF. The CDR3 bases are TGTGCCAGCAGCAGGACTACGAACACCGGGGAGCTGTTTTTT.

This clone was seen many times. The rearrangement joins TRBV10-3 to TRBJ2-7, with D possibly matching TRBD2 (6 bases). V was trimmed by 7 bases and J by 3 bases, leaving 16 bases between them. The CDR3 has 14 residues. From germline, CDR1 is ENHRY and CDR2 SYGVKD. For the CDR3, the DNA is TGTGCCATCATGCCGGCGGCGGGAAACTACGAGCAGTACTTC. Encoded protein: CAIMPAAGNYEQYF.

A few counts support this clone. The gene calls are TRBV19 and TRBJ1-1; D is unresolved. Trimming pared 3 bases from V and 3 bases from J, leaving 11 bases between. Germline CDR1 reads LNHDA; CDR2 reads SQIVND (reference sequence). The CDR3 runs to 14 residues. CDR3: CASSIGLADTEAFF. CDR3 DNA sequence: TGTGCCAGTAGTATTGGCCTCGCGGACACTGAAGCTTTCTTT.

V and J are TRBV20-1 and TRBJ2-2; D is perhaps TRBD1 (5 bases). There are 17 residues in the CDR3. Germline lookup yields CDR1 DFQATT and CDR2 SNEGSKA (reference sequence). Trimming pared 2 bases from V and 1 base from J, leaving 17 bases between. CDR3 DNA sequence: TGCAGTGCTAGACCATTTGTAGGGGTGATGAACACCGGGGAGCTGTTTTTT. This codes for CSARPFVGVMNTGELFF.

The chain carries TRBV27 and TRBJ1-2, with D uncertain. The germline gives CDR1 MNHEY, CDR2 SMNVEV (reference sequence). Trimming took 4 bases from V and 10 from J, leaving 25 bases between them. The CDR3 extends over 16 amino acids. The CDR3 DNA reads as TGTGCCAGCAGTTACTTATCAACCCCCGGGGAGGAGGTCTACACCTTC. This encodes CASSYLSTPGEEVYTF.

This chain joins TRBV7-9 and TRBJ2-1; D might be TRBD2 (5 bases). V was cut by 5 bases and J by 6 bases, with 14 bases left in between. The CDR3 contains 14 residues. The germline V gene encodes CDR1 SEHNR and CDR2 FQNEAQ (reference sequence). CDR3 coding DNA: TGTGCCAGCAGCATAAGGGAAGAGGGCAATGAGCAGTTCTTC. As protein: CASSIREEGNEQFF.

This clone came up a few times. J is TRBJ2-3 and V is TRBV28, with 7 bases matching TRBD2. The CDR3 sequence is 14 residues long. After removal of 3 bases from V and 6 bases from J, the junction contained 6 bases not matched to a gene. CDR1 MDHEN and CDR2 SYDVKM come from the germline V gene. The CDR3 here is CASSFHQGGDTQYF. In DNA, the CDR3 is TGTGCCAGCAGTTTCCACCAGGGAGGGGATACGCAGTATTTT.

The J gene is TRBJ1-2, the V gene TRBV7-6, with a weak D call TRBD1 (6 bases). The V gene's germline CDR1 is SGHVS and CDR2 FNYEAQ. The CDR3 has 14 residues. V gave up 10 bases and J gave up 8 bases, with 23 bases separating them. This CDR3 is CAISPLRGGHGYTF. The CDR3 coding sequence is TGTGCCATCTCGCCTTTAAGGGGGGGGCACGGCTACACCTTC.

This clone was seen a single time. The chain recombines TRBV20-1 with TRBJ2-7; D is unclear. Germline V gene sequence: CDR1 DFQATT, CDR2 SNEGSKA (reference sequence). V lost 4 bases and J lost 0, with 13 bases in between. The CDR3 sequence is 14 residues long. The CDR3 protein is CSATTHSSSYEQYF. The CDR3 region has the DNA TGCAGTGCTACGACTCACTCGAGCTCCTACGAGCAGTACTTC.